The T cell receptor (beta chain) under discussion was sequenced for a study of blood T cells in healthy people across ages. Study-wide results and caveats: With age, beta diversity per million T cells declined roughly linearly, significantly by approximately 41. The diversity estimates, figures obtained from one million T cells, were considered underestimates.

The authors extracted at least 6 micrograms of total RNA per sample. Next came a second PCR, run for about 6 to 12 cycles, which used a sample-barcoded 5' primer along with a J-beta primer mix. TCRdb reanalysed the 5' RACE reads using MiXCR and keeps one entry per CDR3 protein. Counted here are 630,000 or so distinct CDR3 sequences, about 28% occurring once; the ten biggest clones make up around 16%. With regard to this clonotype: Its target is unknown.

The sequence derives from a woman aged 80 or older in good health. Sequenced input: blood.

Here the CDR3 DNA reads TGTGCCAGCAGAGGGGGCGCGGGCACTGAAGCTTTCTTT. It encodes CASRGGAGTEAFF. The chain couples TRBV6-2 or TRBV6-3 to TRBJ1-1, with 7 positions matching TRBD1. Looked up from germline, CDR1 is MNHEY and CDR2 is SVGEGT. This CDR3 contains 13 residues. With 6 bases clipped from V and 4 bases from J, the junction kept 5 bases outside the gene matches.